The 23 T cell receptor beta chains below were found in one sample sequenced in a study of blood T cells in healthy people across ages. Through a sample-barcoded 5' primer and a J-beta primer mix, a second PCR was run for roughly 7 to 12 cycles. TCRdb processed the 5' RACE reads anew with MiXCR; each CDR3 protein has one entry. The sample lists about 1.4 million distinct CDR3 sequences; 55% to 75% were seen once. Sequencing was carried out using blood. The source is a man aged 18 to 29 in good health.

CDR3 protein: CASSQILAGYQETQFF. DNA for the CDR3: TGCGCCAGCAGCCAAATACTAGCCGGCTACCAAGAGACCCAGTTCTTC. The V and J genes are TRBV4-1 and TRBJ2-5; TRBD2 is a possible D gene (6 bases). The end of the DNA fits TRBJ2-1 better, so the J call may be wrong. Germline CDR1 and CDR2: MGHRA and YSYEKL. This CDR3 is built from 16 residues.

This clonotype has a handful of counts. The CDR3 DNA sequence: TGTGCCATCAGTGATCCCCCTCGGGGGACAGGGGGCCACAATGAGCAGTTCTTC. This translates into CAISDPPRGTGGHNEQFF. This chain joins TRBV10-3 and TRBJ2-1, with 12 bases identical to TRBD1. Germline assignment: CDR1 ENHRY and CDR2 SYGVKD. The J segment lost 5 bases and the V segment lost 3 bases, leaving 11 bases of the junction unmatched. The CDR3 is made up of 18 amino acids.

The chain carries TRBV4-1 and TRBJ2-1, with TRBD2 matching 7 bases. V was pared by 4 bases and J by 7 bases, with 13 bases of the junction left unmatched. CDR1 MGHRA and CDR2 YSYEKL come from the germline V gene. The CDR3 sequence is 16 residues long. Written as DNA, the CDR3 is TGCGCCAGCAGCCTCGTAAGGGCGGGAGTGGAGAATGAGCAGTTCTTC. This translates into CASSLVRAGVENEQFF.

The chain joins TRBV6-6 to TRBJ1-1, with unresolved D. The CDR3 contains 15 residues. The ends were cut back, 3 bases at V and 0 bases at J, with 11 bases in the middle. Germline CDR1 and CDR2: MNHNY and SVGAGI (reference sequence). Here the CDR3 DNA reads TGTGCCAGCAGTTATGCATCAAGCATGAACACTGAAGCTTTCTTT. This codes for CASSYASSMNTEAFF.

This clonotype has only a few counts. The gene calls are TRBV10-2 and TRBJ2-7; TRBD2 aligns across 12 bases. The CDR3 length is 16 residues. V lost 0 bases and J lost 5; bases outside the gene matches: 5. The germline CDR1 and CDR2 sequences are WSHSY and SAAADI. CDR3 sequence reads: CASSESGTSGFDEQYF. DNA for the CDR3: TGCGCCAGCAGTGAGTCAGGGACTAGCGGGTTCGACGAGCAGTACTTC.

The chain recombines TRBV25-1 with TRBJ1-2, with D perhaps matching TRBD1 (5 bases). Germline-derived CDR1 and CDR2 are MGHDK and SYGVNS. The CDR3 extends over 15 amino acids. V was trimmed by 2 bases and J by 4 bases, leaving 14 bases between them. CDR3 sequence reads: CASSETTGTAYGYTF. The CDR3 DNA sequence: TGTGCCAGCAGTGAAACAACGGGGACGGCCTATGGCTACACCTTC.

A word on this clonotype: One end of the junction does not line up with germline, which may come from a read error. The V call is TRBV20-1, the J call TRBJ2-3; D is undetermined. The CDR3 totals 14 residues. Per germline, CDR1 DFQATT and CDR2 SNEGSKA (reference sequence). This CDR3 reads CSARDILFTNTQYF. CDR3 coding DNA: TGCAGTGCTAGAGACATCCTATTCACAAATACGCAGTATTTT.

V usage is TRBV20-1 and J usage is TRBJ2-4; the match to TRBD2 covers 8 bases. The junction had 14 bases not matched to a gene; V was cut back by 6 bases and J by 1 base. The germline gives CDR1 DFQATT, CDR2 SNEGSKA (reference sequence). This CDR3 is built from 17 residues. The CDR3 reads CSAPGGGRGLAKNIQYF. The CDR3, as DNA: TGCAGTGCCCCCGGGGGGGGCAGGGGCCTGGCCAAAAACATTCAGTACTTC.

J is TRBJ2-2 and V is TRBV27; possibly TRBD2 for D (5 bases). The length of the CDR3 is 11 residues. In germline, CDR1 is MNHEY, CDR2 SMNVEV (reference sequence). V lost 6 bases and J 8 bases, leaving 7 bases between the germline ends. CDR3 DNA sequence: TGTGCCAGCAGCGGGAAAGGGGAGCTGTTTTTT. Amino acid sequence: CASSGKGELFF.

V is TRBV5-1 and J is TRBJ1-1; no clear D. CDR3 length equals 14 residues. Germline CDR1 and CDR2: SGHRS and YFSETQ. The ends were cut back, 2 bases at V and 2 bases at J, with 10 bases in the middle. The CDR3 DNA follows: TGCGCCAGCAGCTTCACCGCGGACAACACTGAAGCTTTCTTT. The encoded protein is CASSFTADNTEAFF.

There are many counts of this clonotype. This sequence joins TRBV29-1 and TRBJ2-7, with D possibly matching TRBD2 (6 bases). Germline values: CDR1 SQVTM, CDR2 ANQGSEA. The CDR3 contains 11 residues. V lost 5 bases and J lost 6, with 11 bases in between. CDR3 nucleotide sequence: TGCAGCGTTCGTATTAGCGGCGAGCAGTACTTC. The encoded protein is CSVRISGEQYF.

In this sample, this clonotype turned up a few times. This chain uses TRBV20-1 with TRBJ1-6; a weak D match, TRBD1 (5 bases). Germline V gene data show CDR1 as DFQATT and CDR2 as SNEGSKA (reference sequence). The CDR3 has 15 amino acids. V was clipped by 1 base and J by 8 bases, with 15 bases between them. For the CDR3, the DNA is TGCAGTGCTAGAGCCGCGCTAGGGGTAGATTCACCCCTCCACTTT. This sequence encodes CSARAALGVDSPLHF.

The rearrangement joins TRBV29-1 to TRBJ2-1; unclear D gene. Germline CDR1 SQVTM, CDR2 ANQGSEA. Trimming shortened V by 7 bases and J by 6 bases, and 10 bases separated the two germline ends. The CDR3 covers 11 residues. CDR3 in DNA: TGCAGCGCAGTCCCGGCCAATGAGCAGTTCTTC. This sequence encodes CSAVPANEQFF.

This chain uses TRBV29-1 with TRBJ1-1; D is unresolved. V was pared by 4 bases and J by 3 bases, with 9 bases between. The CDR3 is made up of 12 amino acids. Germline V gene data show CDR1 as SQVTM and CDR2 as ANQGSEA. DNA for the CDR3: TGCAGCGTTGCCGGGCGTTACACTGAAGCTTTCTTT. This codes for CSVAGRYTEAFF.

The CDR3: CASSFRQGHSEKLFF. The CDR3 DNA is TGTGCCAGCAGTTTTCGACAGGGGCACAGCGAAAAACTGTTTTTT. The V call is TRBV12-3 or TRBV12-4, the J call TRBJ1-4; 8 nucleotides agree with TRBD1. V dropped 3 bases and J dropped 8; count of bases not matched to a gene: 8. CDR3 length equals 15 residues.

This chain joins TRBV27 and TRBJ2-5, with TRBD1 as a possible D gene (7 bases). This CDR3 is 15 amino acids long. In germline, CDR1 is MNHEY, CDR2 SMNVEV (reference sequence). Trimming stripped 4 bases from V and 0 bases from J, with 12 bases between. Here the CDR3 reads CASSSGGLYQETQYF. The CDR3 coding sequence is TGTGCCAGCAGTTCAGGGGGGCTTTACCAAGAGACCCAGTACTTC.

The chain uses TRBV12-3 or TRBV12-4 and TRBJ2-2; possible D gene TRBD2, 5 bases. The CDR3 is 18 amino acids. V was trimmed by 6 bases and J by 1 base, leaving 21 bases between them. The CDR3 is CASSYPSRRNGNTGELFF. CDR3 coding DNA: TGTGCCAGCAGCTATCCCTCCCGGAGGAATGGGAACACCGGGGAGCTGTTTTTT.

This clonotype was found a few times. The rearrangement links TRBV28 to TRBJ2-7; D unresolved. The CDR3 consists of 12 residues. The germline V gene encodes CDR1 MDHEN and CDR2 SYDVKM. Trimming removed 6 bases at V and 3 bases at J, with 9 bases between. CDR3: CASRRQVYEQYF. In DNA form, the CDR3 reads TGTGCCAGCAGACGACAAGTCTACGAGCAGTACTTC.

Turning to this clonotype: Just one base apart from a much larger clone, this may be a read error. The CDR3 region is CASSSDGGSSYEQYF. In DNA, the CDR3 is TGTGCCAGCAGCTCGGATGGAGGGAGCTCCTACGAGCAGTACTTC. The chain uses TRBV13 and TRBJ2-7; possibly TRBD2 for D (6 bases). This CDR3 spans 15 amino acids. Germline loops: CDR1 PRHDT, CDR2 FYEKMQ (reference sequence). Deletions cut 4 bases from V and 0 bases from J, with 13 bases between.

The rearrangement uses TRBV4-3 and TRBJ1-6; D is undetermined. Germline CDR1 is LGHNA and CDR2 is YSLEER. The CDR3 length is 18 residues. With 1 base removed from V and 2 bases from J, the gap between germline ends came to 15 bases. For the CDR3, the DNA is TGCGCCAGCAGCCAAGGCGCGACGAGCGGCCCCTATAATTCACCCCTCCACTTT. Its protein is CASSQGATSGPYNSPLHF.

CDR3 nucleotide sequence: TGTGCCAGCAGTCTCCGATCCCTCTATGGCTACACCTTC. Protein: CASSLRSLYGYTF. The chain carries TRBV2 and TRBJ1-2; D remains ambiguous. The CDR3 is 13 residues long. Trimming took off 5 bases at V and 4 bases at J, with 11 bases between the two ends. Germline loops: CDR1 SNHLY, CDR2 FYNNEI.

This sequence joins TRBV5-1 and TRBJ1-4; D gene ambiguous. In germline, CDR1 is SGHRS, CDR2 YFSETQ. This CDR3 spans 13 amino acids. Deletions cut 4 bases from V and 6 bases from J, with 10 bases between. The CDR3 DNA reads TGCGCCAGCAGCCCTGGCGGATATGAAAAACTGTTTTTT. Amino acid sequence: CASSPGGYEKLFF.

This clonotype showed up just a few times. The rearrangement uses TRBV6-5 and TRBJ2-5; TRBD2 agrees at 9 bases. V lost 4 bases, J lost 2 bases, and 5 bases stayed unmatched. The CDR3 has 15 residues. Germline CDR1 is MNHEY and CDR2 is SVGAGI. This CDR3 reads CASSFSGGIQETQYF. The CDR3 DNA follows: TGTGCCAGCAGTTTTAGCGGGGGTATACAAGAGACCCAGTACTTC.